This is a list of T cell receptor beta chains from one sample in a study of T cells in localized non-small cell lung cancer. Sequenced by immunoSEQ multiplex PCR; TCRdb stores in-frame clones only, minus some. The table has roughly 1,500 clones, under 25% seen once. The material was normal lung tissue next to the tumor, obtained before any cancer treatment. Receptors originate from a female donor over 55 with stage I lung adenocarcinoma. The CDR3 runs from the conserved cysteine through the conserved F or W. D genes are given only for firm matches. The size field is filled for only some rows; it gives once, few, many or a size class.

V gene: TRBV11-3; J gene: TRBJ1-4; D gene: NA; clone size: medium-sized; CDR3 DNA: TGTGCCAGCAGCCCCCAGGCAGGGGCAACTAATGAAAAACTGTTTTTT; CDR3 protein: CASSPQAGATNEKLFF
V gene: TRBV6-7; J gene: TRBJ2-1; D gene: NA; clone size: NA; CDR3 DNA: TGTGCCAGCAGTGAACAAAATGAGCAGTTCTTC; CDR3 protein: CASSEQNEQFF
V gene: TRBV11-3; J gene: TRBJ1-1; D gene: NA; clone size: NA; CDR3 DNA: TGTGCCAGCAGCTTAGGGGGCAGTCTAAACACTGAAGCTTTCTTT; CDR3 protein: CASSLGGSLNTEAFF
V gene: TRBV12-5; J gene: TRBJ2-7; D gene: NA; clone size: NA; CDR3 DNA: TGTGCTAGTGCCGCAGACAGTCCAGCGTACGAGCAGTACTTC; CDR3 protein: CASAADSPAYEQYF
V gene: TRBV11-3; J gene: TRBJ2-5; D gene: NA; clone size: medium-sized; CDR3 DNA: TGTGCCAGCAGCCTCGACAGCGAGATAGGAGAGACCCAGTACTTC; CDR3 protein: CASSLDSEIGETQYF
V gene: TRBV9; J gene: TRBJ2-2; D gene: TRBD1; clone size: NA; CDR3 DNA: TGTGCCAGCACTGGACAGGGGGTCACCGGGGAGCTGTTTTTT; CDR3 protein: CASTGQGVTGELFF
V gene: TRBV11-1; J gene: TRBJ2-5; D gene: TRBD1; clone size: NA; CDR3 DNA: TGTGCCAGCAGCTTGGGACAGCTCCAAGAGACCCAGTACTTC; CDR3 protein: CASSLGQLQETQYF
V gene: TRBV6-8; J gene: TRBJ2-3; D gene: TRBD1; clone size: few; CDR3 DNA: TGTGCCAGCAGGGGGACAGGGGGGACAGATACGCAGTATTTT; CDR3 protein: CASRGTGGTDTQYF
V gene: TRBV29-1; J gene: TRBJ1-5; D gene: NA; clone size: NA; CDR3 DNA: TGCAGTACAGGGTGGGGCAATCAGCCCCAGCATTTT; CDR3 protein: CSTGWGNQPQHF
V gene: TRBV23-1; J gene: TRBJ1-1; D gene: NA; clone size: few; CDR3 DNA: TGCGCCAGCAGCTTACCCCCGAACACTGAAGCTTTCTTT; CDR3 protein: CASSLPPNTEAFF
V gene: TRBV28; J gene: TRBJ2-2; D gene: NA; clone size: NA; CDR3 DNA: TGTGCCAGCAGCCCCCCGGGCCCCACCGGGGAGCTGTTTTTT; CDR3 protein: CASSPPGPTGELFF
V gene: TRBV29-1; J gene: TRBJ1-2; D gene: NA; clone size: NA; CDR3 DNA: TGCAGCGTCCCTGGGTTACTCGGGGAGGGAGCTGGCTACACCTTC; CDR3 protein: CSVPGLLGEGAGYTF
V gene: TRBV5-1; J gene: TRBJ2-1; D gene: TRBD2; clone size: NA; CDR3 DNA: TGCGCCAGCAGCTTCCTTGGACTAGCGGGAGCCGATGAGCAGTTCTTC; CDR3 protein: CASSFLGLAGADEQFF
V gene: TRBV6-8; J gene: TRBJ2-1; D gene: NA; clone size: NA; CDR3 DNA: TGTGCCACCCTCTCCGTAGGAGGGAGAGCGGGCTACAATGAGCAGTTCTTC; CDR3 protein: CATLSVGGRAGYNEQFF
V gene: TRBV15; J gene: TRBJ1-4; D gene: TRBD1; clone size: few; CDR3 DNA: TGTGCCACCAGTCCTTACGGGACAGCTAATGAAAAACTGTTTTTT; CDR3 protein: CATSPYGTANEKLFF
V gene: TRBV18; J gene: TRBJ2-5; D gene: TRBD2; clone size: NA; CDR3 DNA: TGTGCCAGCTCATTCGTAGCGGGAGGGGAAGAGACCCAGTACTTC; CDR3 protein: CASSFVAGGEETQYF
V gene: TRBV6-8; J gene: TRBJ2-7; D gene: NA; clone size: few; CDR3 DNA: TGTGCCAGCAGTTGGAGGACCCCCGACAACTACGCTTACGAGCAGTACTTC; CDR3 protein: CASSWRTPDNYAYEQYF
V gene: TRBV28; J gene: TRBJ2-2; D gene: NA; clone size: NA; CDR3 DNA: TGTGCCAGCAGTTCCCCCCCTCCCGGGCCGAACACCGGGGAGCTGTTTTTT; CDR3 protein: CASSSPPPGPNTGELFF
V gene: TRBV18; J gene: TRBJ2-3; D gene: TRBD2; clone size: NA; CDR3 DNA: TGTGCCAGCTCACGCCTACTAGCGGGAGACACAGATACGCAGTATTTT; CDR3 protein: CASSRLLAGDTDTQYF
V gene: TRBV5-1; J gene: TRBJ1-4; D gene: TRBD1; clone size: few; CDR3 DNA: TGCGCCAGCAGCTTGGGTGGACAGGGGCAAAGCCGAAGTGAAAAACTGTTTTTT; CDR3 protein: CASSLGGQGQSRSEKLFF
V gene: TRBV11-3; J gene: TRBJ2-5; D gene: TRBD1; clone size: medium-sized; CDR3 DNA: TGTGCCAGCAGCCCGGGGACAGCTCCACCAGAGACCCAGTACTTC; CDR3 protein: CASSPGTAPPETQYF
V gene: TRBV29-1; J gene: TRBJ2-6; D gene: NA; clone size: NA; CDR3 DNA: TGCAGCGTTGAAGGCAGCGAAGGCTCTCGGGCCAACGTCCTGACTTTC; CDR3 protein: CSVEGSEGSRANVLTF
V gene: TRBV11-3; J gene: TRBJ2-7; D gene: NA; clone size: medium-sized; CDR3 DNA: TGTGCCAGCAGCGCCCGCCCTCGCCGGGTTTACGAGCAGTACTTC; CDR3 protein: CASSARPRRVYEQYF
V gene: TRBV10-2; J gene: TRBJ1-1; D gene: NA; clone size: few; CDR3 DNA: TGCGCCAGTGTCTACAGGGCAGGTGAAGCTTTCTTT; CDR3 protein: CASVYRAGEAFF
V gene: TRBV9; J gene: TRBJ1-2; D gene: NA; clone size: large; CDR3 DNA: TGTGCCAGCAGCGTAGTCGCAACTAAGGGATCTAACTATGGCTACACCTTC; CDR3 protein: CASSVVATKGSNYGYTF
V gene: TRBV6-8; J gene: TRBJ1-2; D gene: TRBD1; clone size: large; CDR3 DNA: TGTGCCAGCAGTCCACAGACAGGGGTGGTCTATGGCTACACCTTC; CDR3 protein: CASSPQTGVVYGYTF
V gene: TRBV10-2; J gene: TRBJ1-2; D gene: NA; clone size: NA; CDR3 DNA: TGCGCCAGCAGTGAGGAGTCGAACTATGGCTACACCTTC; CDR3 protein: CASSEESNYGYTF
V gene: TRBV10-3; J gene: TRBJ1-3; D gene: NA; clone size: few; CDR3 DNA: TGTGCCATCAGTGAGGCTCCGGCGCGGGCTGGAAACACCATATATTTT; CDR3 protein: CAISEAPARAGNTIYF
V gene: TRBV6-8; J gene: TRBJ1-1; D gene: NA; clone size: medium-sized; CDR3 DNA: TGTGCCAGCAAGGGGGAATTGGGCACTGAAGCTTTCTTT; CDR3 protein: CASKGELGTEAFF
V gene: TRBV11-3; J gene: TRBJ2-3; D gene: NA; clone size: few; CDR3 DNA: TGTGCCAGCAGCTTATCGGGGGACGCAGATACGCAGTATTTT; CDR3 protein: CASSLSGDADTQYF
V gene: TRBV19; J gene: TRBJ2-7; D gene: NA; clone size: few; CDR3 DNA: TGTGCCAGTAGTATGGGCCCAGGGGTAGGCTACGAGCAGTACTTC; CDR3 protein: CASSMGPGVGYEQYF
V gene: TRBV9; J gene: TRBJ2-3; D gene: NA; clone size: few; CDR3 DNA: TGTGCCAGCAGTGAAGGCGGATTTAGCACAGATACGCAGTATTTT; CDR3 protein: CASSEGGFSTDTQYF
V gene: TRBV7-6; J gene: TRBJ1-3; D gene: NA; clone size: NA; CDR3 DNA: TGTGCCAGCAGCCCCAGATCTGACTCTGGAAACACCATATATTTT; CDR3 protein: CASSPRSDSGNTIYF
V gene: TRBV6-8; J gene: TRBJ1-2; D gene: NA; clone size: few; CDR3 DNA: TGTGCCAGCAGTTCCCTAGGAGGTAATCCTTATGGCTACACCTTC; CDR3 protein: CASSSLGGNPYGYTF
V gene: TRBV5-1; J gene: TRBJ1-4; D gene: NA; clone size: NA; CDR3 DNA: TGCGCCAGCAGCTTGGTAGCAGGGGTAGATGAAAAACTGTTTTTT; CDR3 protein: CASSLVAGVDEKLFF
V gene: TRBV11-3; J gene: TRBJ2-6; D gene: TRBD1; clone size: NA; CDR3 DNA: TGTGCCAGCAGCGACCGCGGACAGGGGATCTCTGGGGCCAACGTCCTGACTTTC; CDR3 protein: CASSDRGQGISGANVLTF
V gene: TRBV29-1; J gene: TRBJ2-7; D gene: NA; clone size: NA; CDR3 DNA: TGCAGCGCCGGGACTCGGGGGAACGAGCAGTACTTC; CDR3 protein: CSAGTRGNEQYF
V gene: TRBV28; J gene: TRBJ1-1; D gene: NA; clone size: few; CDR3 DNA: TGTGCCAGCAGTCGGACCTGGGGTGAAGCTTTCTTT; CDR3 protein: CASSRTWGEAFF
V gene: TRBV30; J gene: TRBJ2-3; D gene: TRBD2; clone size: NA; CDR3 DNA: TGTGCCTTACACTTACTAGCGGGAGCGGTAGATACGCAGTATTTT; CDR3 protein: CALHLLAGAVDTQYF
V gene: TRBV11-3; J gene: TRBJ2-1; D gene: TRBD2; clone size: NA; CDR3 DNA: TGTGCCAGCAGCCTACTAGCGGGAGGTTCTTACAATGAGCAGTTCTTC; CDR3 protein: CASSLLAGGSYNEQFF
V gene: TRBV30; J gene: TRBJ2-7; D gene: NA; clone size: few; CDR3 DNA: TGTGCTCTCCAGGGTAGTTCCTACGAGCAGTACTTC; CDR3 protein: CALQGSSYEQYF
V gene: TRBV30; J gene: TRBJ2-7; D gene: NA; clone size: NA; CDR3 DNA: TGTGCCTGGGGCAGGGTGGACGAGCAGTACTTC; CDR3 protein: CAWGRVDEQYF
V gene: TRBV27; J gene: TRBJ1-4; D gene: NA; clone size: few; CDR3 DNA: TGTGCCAGCAGTTTATTTAGGGGTACTAATGAAAAACTGTTTTTT; CDR3 protein: CASSLFRGTNEKLFF
V gene: TRBV18; J gene: TRBJ2-1; D gene: TRBD1; clone size: NA; CDR3 DNA: TGTGCCAGCTCACCAAAAGCCCCGGGACAGGGGACCTACAATGAGCAGTTCTTC; CDR3 protein: CASSPKAPGQGTYNEQFF
V gene: TRBV6-8; J gene: TRBJ2-5; D gene: NA; clone size: NA; CDR3 DNA: TGTGCCAGCAGTTTCAATACCAATCCGGAGACCCAGTACTTC; CDR3 protein: CASSFNTNPETQYF
V gene: TRBV7-8; J gene: TRBJ2-3; D gene: TRBD2; clone size: medium-sized; CDR3 DNA: TGTGCCAGCAGCTTAGCCGGGGGGGATACGCAGTATTTT; CDR3 protein: CASSLAGGDTQYF
V gene: TRBV18; J gene: TRBJ2-5; D gene: TRBD2; clone size: once; CDR3 DNA: TGTGCCAGCTCACCCGCAGCGGGAGGCGGGGAGACCCAGTACTTC; CDR3 protein: CASSPAAGGGETQYF
V gene: TRBV11-3; J gene: TRBJ1-5; D gene: NA; clone size: few; CDR3 DNA: TGTGCCAGCAGCTTGGACCGGGGTGGAAGCAATCAGCCCCAGCATTTT; CDR3 protein: CASSLDRGGSNQPQHF
V gene: TRBV11-3; J gene: TRBJ1-4; D gene: NA; clone size: few; CDR3 DNA: TGTGCCAGCAGCCCGAACAGGGCTATTAATGAAAAACTGTTTTTT; CDR3 protein: CASSPNRAINEKLFF